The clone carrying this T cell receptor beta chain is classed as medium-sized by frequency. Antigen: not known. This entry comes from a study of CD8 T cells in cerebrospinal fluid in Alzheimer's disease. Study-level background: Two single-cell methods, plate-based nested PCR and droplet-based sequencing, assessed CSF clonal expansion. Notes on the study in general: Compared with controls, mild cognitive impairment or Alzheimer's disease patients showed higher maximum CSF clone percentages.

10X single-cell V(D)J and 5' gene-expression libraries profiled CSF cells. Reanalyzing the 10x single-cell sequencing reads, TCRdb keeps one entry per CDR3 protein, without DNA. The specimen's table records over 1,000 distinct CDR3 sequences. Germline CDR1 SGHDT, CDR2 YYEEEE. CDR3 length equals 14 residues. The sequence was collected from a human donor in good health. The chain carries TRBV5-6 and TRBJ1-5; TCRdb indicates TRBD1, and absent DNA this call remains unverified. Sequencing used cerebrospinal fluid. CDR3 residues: CASSAGQGTQPQHF.